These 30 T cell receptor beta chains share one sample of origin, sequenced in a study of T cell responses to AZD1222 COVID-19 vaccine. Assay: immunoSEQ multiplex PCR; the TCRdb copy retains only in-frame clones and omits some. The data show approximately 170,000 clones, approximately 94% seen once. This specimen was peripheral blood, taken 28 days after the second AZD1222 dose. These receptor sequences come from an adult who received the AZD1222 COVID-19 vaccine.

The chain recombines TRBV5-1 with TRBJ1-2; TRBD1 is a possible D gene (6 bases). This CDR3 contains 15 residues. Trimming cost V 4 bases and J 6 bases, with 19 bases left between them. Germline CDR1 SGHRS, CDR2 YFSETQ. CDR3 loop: CASSGGGRVYDGYTF. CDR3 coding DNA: TGCGCCAGCAGCGGAGGGGGACGGGTATACGATGGCTACACCTTC.

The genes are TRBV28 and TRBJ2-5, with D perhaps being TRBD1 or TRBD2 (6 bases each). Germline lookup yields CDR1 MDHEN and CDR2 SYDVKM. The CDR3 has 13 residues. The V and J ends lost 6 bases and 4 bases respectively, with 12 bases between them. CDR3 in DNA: TGTGCCAGCAGGTCTGGGGGGCTAGAGACCCAGTACTTC. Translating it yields CASRSGGLETQYF.

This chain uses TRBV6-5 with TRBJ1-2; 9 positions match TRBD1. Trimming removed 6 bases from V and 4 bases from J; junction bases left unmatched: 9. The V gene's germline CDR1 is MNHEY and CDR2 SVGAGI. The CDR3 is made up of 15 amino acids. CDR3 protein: CASSLTGGGSYGYTF. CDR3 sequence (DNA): TGTGCCAGCAGCCTAACAGGGGGCGGCAGCTATGGCTACACCTTC.

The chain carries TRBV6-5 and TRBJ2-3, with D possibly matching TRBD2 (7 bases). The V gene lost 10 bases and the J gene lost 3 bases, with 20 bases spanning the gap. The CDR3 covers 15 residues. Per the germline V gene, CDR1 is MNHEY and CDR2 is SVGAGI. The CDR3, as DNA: TGTGCCATTCAAGGGGGGGGACTTCTTACAGATACGCAGTATTTT. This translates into CAIQGGGLLTDTQYF.

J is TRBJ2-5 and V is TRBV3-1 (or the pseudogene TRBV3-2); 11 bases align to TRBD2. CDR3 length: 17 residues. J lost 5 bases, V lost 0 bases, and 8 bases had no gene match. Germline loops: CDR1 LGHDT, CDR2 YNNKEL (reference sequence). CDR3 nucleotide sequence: TGTGCCAGCAGCCAAGAATTGGCTAGCGGGAGGTCGGAGACCCAGTACTTC. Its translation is CASSQELASGRSETQYF.

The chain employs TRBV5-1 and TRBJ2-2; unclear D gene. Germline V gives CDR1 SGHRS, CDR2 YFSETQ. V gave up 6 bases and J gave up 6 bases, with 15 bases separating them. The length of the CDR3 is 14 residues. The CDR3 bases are TGCGCCAGCACCCCTGGTGGGCTATCCGGGGAGCTGTTTTTT. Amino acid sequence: CASTPGGLSGELFF.

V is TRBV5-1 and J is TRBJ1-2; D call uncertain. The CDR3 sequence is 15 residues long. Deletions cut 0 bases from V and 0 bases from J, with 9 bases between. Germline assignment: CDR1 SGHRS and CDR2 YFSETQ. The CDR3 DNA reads TGCGCCAGCAGCTTGGTGTCAGGCACTAACTATGGCTACACCTTC. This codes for CASSLVSGTNYGYTF. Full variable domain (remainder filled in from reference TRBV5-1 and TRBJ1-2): KAGVTQTPRYLIKTRGQQVTLSCSPISGHRSVSWYQQTPGQGLQFLFEYFSETQRNKGNFPGRFSGRQFSNSRSEMNVSTLELGDSALYLCASSLVSGTNYGYTFGSGTRLTVV.

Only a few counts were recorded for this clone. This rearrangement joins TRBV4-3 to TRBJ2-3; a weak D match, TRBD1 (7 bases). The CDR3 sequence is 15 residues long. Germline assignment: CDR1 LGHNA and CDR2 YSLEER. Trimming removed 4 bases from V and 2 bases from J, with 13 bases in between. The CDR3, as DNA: TGCGCCAGCAGCCTGGGGGGACAGCTCACAGATACGCAGTATTTT. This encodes CASSLGGQLTDTQYF.

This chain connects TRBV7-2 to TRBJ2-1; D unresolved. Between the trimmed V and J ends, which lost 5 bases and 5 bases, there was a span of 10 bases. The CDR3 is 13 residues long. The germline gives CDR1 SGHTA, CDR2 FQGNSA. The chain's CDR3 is CASSPRTNNEQFF. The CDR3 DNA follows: TGTGCCAGCAGCCCCCGGACGAACAATGAGCAGTTCTTC.

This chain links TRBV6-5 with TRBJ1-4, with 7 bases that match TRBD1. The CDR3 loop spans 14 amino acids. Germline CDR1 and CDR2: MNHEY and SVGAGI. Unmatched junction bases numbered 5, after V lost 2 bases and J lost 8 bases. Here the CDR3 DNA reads TGTGCCAGCAGTTACGGGCAGGGGGGGGAAAAACTGTTTTTT. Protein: CASSYGQGGEKLFF.

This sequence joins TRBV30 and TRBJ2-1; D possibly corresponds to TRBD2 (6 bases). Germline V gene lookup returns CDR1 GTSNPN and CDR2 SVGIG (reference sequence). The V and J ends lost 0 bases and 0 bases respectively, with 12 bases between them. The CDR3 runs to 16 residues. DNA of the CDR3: TGTGCCTGGAGTGTTGGACTACTCAACTCCTACAATGAGCAGTTCTTC. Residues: CAWSVGLLNSYNEQFF.

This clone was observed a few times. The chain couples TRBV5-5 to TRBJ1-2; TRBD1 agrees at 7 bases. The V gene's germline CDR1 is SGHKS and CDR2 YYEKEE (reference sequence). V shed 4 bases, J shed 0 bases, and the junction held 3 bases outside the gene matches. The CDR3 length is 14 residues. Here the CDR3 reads CASSAGTANYGYTF. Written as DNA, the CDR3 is TGTGCCAGCAGCGCCGGGACAGCTAACTATGGCTACACCTTC.

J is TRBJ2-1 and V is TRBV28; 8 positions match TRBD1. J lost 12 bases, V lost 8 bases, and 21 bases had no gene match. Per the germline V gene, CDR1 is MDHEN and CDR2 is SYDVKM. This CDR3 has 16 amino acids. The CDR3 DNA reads TGTGCCAGCGGCTCCCACACGGGACAGGTCCAAAAGAGGCAGTTCTTC. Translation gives CASGSHTGQVQKRQFF. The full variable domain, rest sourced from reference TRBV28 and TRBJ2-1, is DVKVTQSSRYLVKRTGEKVFLECVQDMDHENMFWYRQDPGLGLRLIYFSYDVKMKEKGDIPEGYSVSREKKERFSLILESASTNQTSMYLCASGSHTGQVQKRQFFGPGTRLTVL.

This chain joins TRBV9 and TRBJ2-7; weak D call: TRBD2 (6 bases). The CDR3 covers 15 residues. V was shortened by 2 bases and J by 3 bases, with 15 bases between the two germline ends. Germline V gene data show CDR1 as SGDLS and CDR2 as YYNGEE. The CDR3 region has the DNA TGTGCCAGCAGCGTGTCCGCGGGGATTTTCTACGAGCAGTACTTC. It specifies CASSVSAGIFYEQYF.

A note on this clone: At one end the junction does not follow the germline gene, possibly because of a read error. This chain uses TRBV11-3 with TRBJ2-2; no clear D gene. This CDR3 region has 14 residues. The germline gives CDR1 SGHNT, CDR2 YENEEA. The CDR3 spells CASRLASNTGELFF. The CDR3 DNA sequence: TGTGCCAGCAGATTAGCTTCGAACACCGGGGAGCTGTTTTTT.

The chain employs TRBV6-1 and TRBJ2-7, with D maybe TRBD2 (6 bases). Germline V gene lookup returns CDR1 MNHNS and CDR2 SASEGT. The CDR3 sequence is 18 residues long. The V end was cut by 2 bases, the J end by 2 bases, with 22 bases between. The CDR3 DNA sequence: TGTGCCAGCAGTGAATTCGCTTCCCCACTAGCAGATACCTACGAGCAGTACTTC. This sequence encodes CASSEFASPLADTYEQYF.

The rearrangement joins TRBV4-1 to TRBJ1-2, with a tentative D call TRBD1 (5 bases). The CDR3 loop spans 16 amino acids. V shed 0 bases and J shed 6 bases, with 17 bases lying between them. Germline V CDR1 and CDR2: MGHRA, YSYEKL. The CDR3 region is CASSQDERQTYHGYTF. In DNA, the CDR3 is TGCGCCAGCAGCCAAGATGAAAGACAGACCTACCATGGCTACACCTTC.

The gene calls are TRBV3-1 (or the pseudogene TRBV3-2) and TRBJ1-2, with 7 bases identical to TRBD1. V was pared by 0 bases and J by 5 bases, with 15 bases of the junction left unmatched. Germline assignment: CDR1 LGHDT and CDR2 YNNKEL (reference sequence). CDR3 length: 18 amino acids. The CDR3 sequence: CASSQDRGPDRRFYGYTF. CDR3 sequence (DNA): TGTGCCAGCAGCCAAGATCGTGGACCGGACAGGAGGTTTTATGGCTACACCTTC.

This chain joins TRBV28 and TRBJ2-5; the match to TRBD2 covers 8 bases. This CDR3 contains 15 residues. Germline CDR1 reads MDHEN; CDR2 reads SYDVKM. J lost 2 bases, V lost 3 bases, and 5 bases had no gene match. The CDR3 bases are TGTGCCAGCAGTTTTAGCGGGAAGGCGCAAGAGACCCAGTACTTC. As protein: CASSFSGKAQETQYF.

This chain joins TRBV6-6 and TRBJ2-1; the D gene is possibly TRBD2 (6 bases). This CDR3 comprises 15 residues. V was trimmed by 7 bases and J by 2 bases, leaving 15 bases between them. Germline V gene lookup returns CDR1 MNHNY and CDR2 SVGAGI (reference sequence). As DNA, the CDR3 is TGTGCCAGCACCCTTTTGGGGGGTACCTACAATGAGCAGTTCTTC. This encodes CASTLLGGTYNEQFF.

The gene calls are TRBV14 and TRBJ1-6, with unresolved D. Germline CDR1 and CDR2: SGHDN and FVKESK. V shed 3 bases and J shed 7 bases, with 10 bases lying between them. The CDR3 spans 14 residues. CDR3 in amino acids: CASSQLSPNSPLHF. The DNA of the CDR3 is TGTGCCAGCAGCCAGCTAAGTCCCAATTCACCCCTCCACTTT.

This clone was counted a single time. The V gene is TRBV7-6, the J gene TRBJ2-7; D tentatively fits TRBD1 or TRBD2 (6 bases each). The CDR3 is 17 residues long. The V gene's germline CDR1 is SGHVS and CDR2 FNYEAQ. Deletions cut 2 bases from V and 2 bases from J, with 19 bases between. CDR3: CASSLQGGQTNTYEQYF. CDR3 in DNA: TGTGCCAGCAGCTTACAAGGGGGGCAGACCAATACCTACGAGCAGTACTTC.

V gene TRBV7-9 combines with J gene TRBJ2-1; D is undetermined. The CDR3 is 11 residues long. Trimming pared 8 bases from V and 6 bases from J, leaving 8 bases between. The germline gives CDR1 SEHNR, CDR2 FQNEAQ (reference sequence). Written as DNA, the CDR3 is TGTGCCAGCGACGGACCCAATGAGCAGTTCTTC. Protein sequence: CASDGPNEQFF.

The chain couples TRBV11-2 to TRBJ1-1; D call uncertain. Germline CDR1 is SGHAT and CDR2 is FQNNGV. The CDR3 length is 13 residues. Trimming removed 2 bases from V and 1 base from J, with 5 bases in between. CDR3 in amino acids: CASSLWGNTEAFF. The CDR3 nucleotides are TGTGCCAGCAGCTTATGGGGGAACACTGAAGCTTTCTTT.

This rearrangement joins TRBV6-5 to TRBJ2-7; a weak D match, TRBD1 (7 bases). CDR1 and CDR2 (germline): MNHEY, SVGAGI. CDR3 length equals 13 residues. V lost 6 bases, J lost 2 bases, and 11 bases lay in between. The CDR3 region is CASRAGQPYEQYF. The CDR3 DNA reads TGTGCCAGCAGGGCGGGACAGCCCTACGAGCAGTACTTC.

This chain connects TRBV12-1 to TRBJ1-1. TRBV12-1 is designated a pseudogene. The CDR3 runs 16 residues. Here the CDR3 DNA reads TGTGCCAGCAGCCCTCGACCGGGAGCCAGAGACACTGAAGCTTTCTTT. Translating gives CASSPRPGARDTEAFF.

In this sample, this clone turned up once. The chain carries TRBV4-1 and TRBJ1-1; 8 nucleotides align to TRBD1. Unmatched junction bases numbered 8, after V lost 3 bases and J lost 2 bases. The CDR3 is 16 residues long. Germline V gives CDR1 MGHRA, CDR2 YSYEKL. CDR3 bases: TGCGCCAGCAGCCAGACCCTTGACAGGGGTAACACTGAAGCTTTCTTT. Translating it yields CASSQTLDRGNTEAFF.

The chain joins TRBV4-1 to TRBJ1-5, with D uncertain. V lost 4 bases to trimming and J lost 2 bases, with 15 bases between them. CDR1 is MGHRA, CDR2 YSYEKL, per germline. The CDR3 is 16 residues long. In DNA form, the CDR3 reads TGCGCCAGCAGCCCATCAATAGTCTTCGGCAATCAGCCCCAGCATTTT. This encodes CASSPSIVFGNQPQHF.

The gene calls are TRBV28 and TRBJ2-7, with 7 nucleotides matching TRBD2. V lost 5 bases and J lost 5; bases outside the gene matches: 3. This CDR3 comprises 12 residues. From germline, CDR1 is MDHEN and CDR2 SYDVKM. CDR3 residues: CASSSGKDEQYF. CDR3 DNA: TGTGCCAGCAGTAGCGGGAAGGACGAGCAGTACTTC.

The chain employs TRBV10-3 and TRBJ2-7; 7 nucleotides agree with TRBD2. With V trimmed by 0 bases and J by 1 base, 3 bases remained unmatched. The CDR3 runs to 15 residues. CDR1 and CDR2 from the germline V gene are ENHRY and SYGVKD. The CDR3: CAISESLGGSYEQYF. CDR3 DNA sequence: TGTGCCATCAGTGAGTCGTTGGGAGGGTCCTACGAGCAGTACTTC.